This TCR beta chain was captured by sequencing in a study of blood T cells in healthy people across ages. The sample holds a few counts of this clonotype. Its specificity is unknown. Germline CDR1 SGDLS, CDR2 YYNGEE. There are 17 residues in the CDR3. V was trimmed by 0 bases and J by 0 bases, leaving 10 bases between them. General observations from the study: It was the long-lived donors that had more naive CD4+ cells and higher diversity than aged donors.

Together with a sample-barcoded 5' primer, a J-beta primer mix was included in a second PCR lasting about 6 to 12 cycles. TCRdb re-analysed the 5' RACE reads in MiXCR, keeping a single row per CDR3 protein. The sample contains approximately 1,700,000 distinct CDR3 sequences, more than 35% of which appear only once. The sample was blood. The receptor's source is a human donor in good health. The chain joins TRBV9 to TRBJ2-6; no reliable D call. The chain's CDR3 is CASSVAKTHSGANVLTF. The CDR3 bases are TGTGCCAGCAGCGTAGCTAAGACACACTCTGGGGCCAACGTCCTGACTTTC. The complete variable domain, with remaining parts taken from reference TRBV9 and TRBJ2-6, reads DSGVTQTPKHLITATGQRVTLRCSPRSGDLSVYWYQQSLDQGLQFLIQYYNGEERAKGNILERFSAQQFPDLHSELNLSSLELGDSALYFCASSVAKTHSGANVLTFGAGSRLTVL.